The rows below give T cell receptor beta chains drawn from one sample of a study of blood T cell repertoires in COVID-19. Data came from immunoSEQ multiplex PCR; TCRdb stores just in-frame clones and leaves some out. The sample yields approximately 310,000 clones, under 90% seen once. The specimen was PBMCs or T cells enriched from blood (not recorded which). All receptors come from a man in his 60s who had recovered from COVID-19. The CDR3 runs from the conserved cysteine through the conserved F or W. Each record gives: J gene, D gene, clone size, V gene, CDR3 protein, CDR3 DNA. A D gene is named only where the DNA matches it firmly. Clone sizes are given selectively: once, few, many, or a class where the clone is expanded.

>TRBJ1-4|-|-|TRBV28
CATHLPLGAGNEKLFF
TGTGCCACCCACCTCCCGCTGGGGGCCGGAAACGAAAAACTGTTTTTT
>TRBJ1-5|TRBD1|-|TRBV19
CASSGRTGGYGGEPQHF
TGTGCCAGTAGTGGGCGGACAGGCGGATATGGTGGAGAGCCCCAGCATTTT
>TRBJ2-7|TRBD2|once|TRBV9
CASSAGLAGSTSYEQYF
TGTGCCAGCAGCGCGGGACTAGCGGGATCAACTTCCTACGAGCAGTACTTT
>TRBJ2-7|-|-|TRBV5-8
CASSLRGQMTYEQYF
TGTGCCAGCAGCTTGCGAGGACAGATGACCTACGAGCAGTACTTC
>TRBJ2-7|TRBD1|-|TRBV7-2
CASSTLTGDVRERYEQYF
TGTGCCAGCAGCACCCTGACAGGGGACGTACGAGAAAGATACGAGCAGTACTTC
>TRBJ1-2|TRBD1|-|TRBV7-2
CASSFGQGGSYTF
TGTGCCAGCAGCTTCGGACAGGGGGGGAGCTACACCTTC
>TRBJ1-6|-|-|TRBV7-2
CASSLQGTYNSPLHF
TGTGCCAGCAGCTTGCAGGGCACCTATAATTCACCCCTCCACTTT
>TRBJ1-2|-|once|TRBV14
CASSHMEDTNYGYTF
TGTGCCAGCAGCCACATGGAAGACACCAACTATGGCTACACCTTC
>TRBJ1-6|TRBD1|-|TRBV6-6
CASRPGQQGSPLHF
TGTGCCAGCAGGCCGGGACAGCAAGGTTCACCCCTCCACTTT
>TRBJ2-5|-|-|TRBV5-1
CASSLGLGGEETQYF
TGCGCCAGCAGCTTGGGTCTGGGCGGGGAAGAGACCCAGTACTTC
>TRBJ2-3|-|once|TRBV25-1
CASSRWAGGTDTQYF
TGTGCCAGCTCGAGGTGGGCCGGGGGCACAGATACGCAGTATTTT
>TRBJ2-7|TRBD1|once|TRBV4-1
CASSQSGQSSYEQYF
TGCGCCAGCAGCCAGTCGGGACAGTCATCCTACGAGCAGTACTTC
>TRBJ2-1|-|-|TRBV24-1
CATSDLHGSRDEQFF
TGTGCCACCAGTGATTTGCATGGGAGCCGGGATGAGCAGTTCTTC
>TRBJ2-7|TRBD2|-|TRBV28
CASWGGTLPTSSHF
TGTGCCAGCTGGGGGGGGACCCTTCCTACGAGTTCGCACTTC
>TRBJ2-1|TRBD2|-|TRBV19
CASSILLAGVDEQFF
TGTGCCAGTAGTATTCTCCTAGCGGGAGTCGATGAGCAGTTCTTC
>TRBJ1-4|-|-|TRBV4-2
CASSQVPQDEKLFF
TGTGCCAGCAGCCAAGTCCCCCAGGATGAAAAACTGTTTTTT
>TRBJ2-2|TRBD2|-|TRBV7-3
CASSMGLAAGELFF
TGTGCCAGCAGCATGGGACTAGCCGCCGGGGAGCTGTTTTTT
>TRBJ2-2|-|once|TRBV19
CASSYSGNTGELFF
TGTGCCAGTAGTTATAGCGGGAACACCGGGGAGCTGTTTTTT
>TRBJ1-4|TRBD1|-|TRBV7-8
CASSKRDRDEKLFF
TGTGCCAGCAGCAAACGGGACAGGGATGAAAAACTGTTTTTT
>TRBJ1-1|-|-|TRBV5-4
CASSPSTSGGTEAFF
TGTGCCAGCAGCCCCTCAACGAGCGGGGGAACTGAAGCTTTCTTT